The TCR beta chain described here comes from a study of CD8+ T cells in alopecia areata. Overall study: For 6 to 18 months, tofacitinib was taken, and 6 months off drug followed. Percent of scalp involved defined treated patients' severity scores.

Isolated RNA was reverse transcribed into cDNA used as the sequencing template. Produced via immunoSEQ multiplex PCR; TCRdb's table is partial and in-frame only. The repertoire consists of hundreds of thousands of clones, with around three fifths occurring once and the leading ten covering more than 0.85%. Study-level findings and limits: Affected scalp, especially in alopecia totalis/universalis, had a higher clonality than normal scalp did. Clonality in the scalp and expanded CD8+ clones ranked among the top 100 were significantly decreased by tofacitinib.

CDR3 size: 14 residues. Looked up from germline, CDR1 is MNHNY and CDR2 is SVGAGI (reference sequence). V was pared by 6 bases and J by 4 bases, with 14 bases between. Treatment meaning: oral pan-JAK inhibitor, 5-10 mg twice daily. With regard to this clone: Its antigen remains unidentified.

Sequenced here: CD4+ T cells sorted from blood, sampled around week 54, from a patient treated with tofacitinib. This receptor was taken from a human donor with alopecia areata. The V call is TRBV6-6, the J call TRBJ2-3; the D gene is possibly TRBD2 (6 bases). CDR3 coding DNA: TGTGCCAGCAGCACTAGCAGATTTGCAGATACGCAGTATTTT. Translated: CASSTSRFADTQYF.